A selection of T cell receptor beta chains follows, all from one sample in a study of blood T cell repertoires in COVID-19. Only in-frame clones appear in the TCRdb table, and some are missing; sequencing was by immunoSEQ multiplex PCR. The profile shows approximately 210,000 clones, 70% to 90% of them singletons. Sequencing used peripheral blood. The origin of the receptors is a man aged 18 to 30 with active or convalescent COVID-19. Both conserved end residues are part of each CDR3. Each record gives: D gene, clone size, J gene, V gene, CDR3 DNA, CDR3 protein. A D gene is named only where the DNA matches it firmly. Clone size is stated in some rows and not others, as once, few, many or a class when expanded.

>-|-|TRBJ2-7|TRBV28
TGTGCCAGCAGTTTTTCCCCCCGCGGGCAGTACTTC
CASSFSPRGQYF
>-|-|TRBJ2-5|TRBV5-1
TGCGCCAGCAGCCCCCCGACTGATCAGACCCAGTACTTC
CASSPPTDQTQYF
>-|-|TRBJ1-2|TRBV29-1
TGCAGCGTTGAAGATCGCTGGGACGGAGGGGACTATGGCTACACCTTC
CSVEDRWDGGDYGYTF
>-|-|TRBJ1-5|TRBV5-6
TGTGCCAGCAGCTTGGGTGGTCGGGGGGCCGATCAGCCCCAGCATTTT
CASSLGGRGADQPQHF
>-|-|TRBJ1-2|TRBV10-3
TGTGCCATCAGTGGCGGCGGGAGGGTTGAAGGCTACACCTTC
CAISGGGRVEGYTF
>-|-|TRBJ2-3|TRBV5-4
TGTGCCAGCAGCCCTTCTCCGGACTCAGACACAGATACGCAGTATTTT
CASSPSPDSDTDTQYF
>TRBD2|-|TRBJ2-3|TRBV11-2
TGTGCCAGCAGCTTGGGCACTAGCGGGACCCGCACAGATACGCAGTATTTT
CASSLGTSGTRTDTQYF
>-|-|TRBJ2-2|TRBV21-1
TGTGCCAGCAGCAAAGCAAGAGTCACAGGGGTTGCGAACACCGGGGAGCTGTTTTTT
CASSKARVTGVANTGELFF
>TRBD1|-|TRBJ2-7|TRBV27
TGTGCCAGCAGTTTCACAGGGGTGGCCGAGCAGTACTTC
CASSFTGVAEQYF
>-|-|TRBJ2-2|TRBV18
TGTGCCAGCTCGCGGACAGAACCGAACACCGGGGAGCTGTTTTTT
CASSRTEPNTGELFF
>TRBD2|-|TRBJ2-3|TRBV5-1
TGCGCCAGCAGCGGGGGACTAGCGGGAGTAGGAGATACGCAGTATTTT
CASSGGLAGVGDTQYF
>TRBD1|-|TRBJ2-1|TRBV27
TGTGCCAGCAGACTTGGACAGGGGTGGTCAAATGAGCAGTTCTTC
CASRLGQGWSNEQFF
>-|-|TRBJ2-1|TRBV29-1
TGCAGCGCGGAAAAAGGACAGACCTCCTACAATGAGCAGTTCTTC
CSAEKGQTSYNEQFF
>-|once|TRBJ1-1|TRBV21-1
TGTGCCAGCAGCAAAGGTCAGGACACTGAAGCTTTCTTT
CASSKGQDTEAFF
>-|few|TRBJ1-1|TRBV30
TGTGCCTGGACAGTAGGTCGGGACACTGAAGCTTTCTTT
CAWTVGRDTEAFF
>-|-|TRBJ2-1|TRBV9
TGTGCCAGCAGCCCCCAGGGTTACAATGAGCAGTTCTTC
CASSPQGYNEQFF
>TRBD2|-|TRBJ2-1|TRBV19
TGTGCCAGTAGTATCAGGACGGGAGGCTACAATGAGCAGTTCTTC
CASSIRTGGYNEQFF
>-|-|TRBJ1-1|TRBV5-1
TGCGCCAGCAGTGGGTGGACAACAGCGAACACTGAAGCTTTCTTT
CASSGWTTANTEAFF
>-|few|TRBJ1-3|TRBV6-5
TGTGCCAGCAGCAAGGGAGATTCTGGAAACACCATATATTTT
CASSKGDSGNTIYF
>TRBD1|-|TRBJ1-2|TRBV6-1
TGTGCCAGCAGTAACGGACAGGTCCTGCCGCATGGCTACACCTTC
CASSNGQVLPHGYTF
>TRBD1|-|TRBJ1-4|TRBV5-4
TGTGCCAGCAGCTGGGGGGACAGGGGAAATGAAAAACTGTTTTTT
CASSWGDRGNEKLFF
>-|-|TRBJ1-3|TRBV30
TGTGCCTGGGAAGGACAGAGCTCTGGAAACACCATATATTTT
CAWEGQSSGNTIYF
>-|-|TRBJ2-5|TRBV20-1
TGCAGTGCTAGTGCCCGCACTTCTAGCGAGGGAAGGGAGACCCAGTACTTC
CSASARTSSEGRETQYF
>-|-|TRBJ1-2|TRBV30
TGTGCCTGGAGTACTGGGGGGACGTCCCATGGCTACACCTTC
CAWSTGGTSHGYTF
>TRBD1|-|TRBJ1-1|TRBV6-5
TGTGCAGTGTACAGGGGGCAGGACACTGAAGCTTTCTTT
CAVYRGQDTEAFF
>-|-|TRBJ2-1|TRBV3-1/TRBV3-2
TGTGCCAGCAGCCAACACGGGGGGCTAGAGCAGTTCTTC
CASSQHGGLEQFF
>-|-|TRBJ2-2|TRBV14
TGTGCCAGCAGCCAAGCCCGGGGCACCGGGGAGCTGTTTTTT
CASSQARGTGELFF
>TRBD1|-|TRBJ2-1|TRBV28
TGTGCCAGCAGGCAGGGGGTAGAGTACAATGAGCAGTTCTTC
CASRQGVEYNEQFF
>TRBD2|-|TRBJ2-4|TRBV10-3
TGTGCCATCAGTGAGACTAGCGGGAGCCCCAAAAACATTCAGTACTTC
CAISETSGSPKNIQYF
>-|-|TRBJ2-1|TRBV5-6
TGTGCCAGCAGCTTAGGATCTTGGAGCTCCTACAATGAGCAGTTCTTC
CASSLGSWSSYNEQFF
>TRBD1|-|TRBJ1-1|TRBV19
TGTGCCAGTAGTCCGTCCGGGACAGGGGGTCTTGAAGCTTTCTTT
CASSPSGTGGLEAFF
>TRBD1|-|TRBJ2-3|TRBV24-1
TGTGCCACCAGTGACCGTCAGGGGGATCATGCAGATACGCAGTATTTT
CATSDRQGDHADTQYF
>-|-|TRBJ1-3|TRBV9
TGTGCCAGCAGCGTAGGCGGTCAGAGCTCTGGAAACACCATATATTTT
CASSVGGQSSGNTIYF
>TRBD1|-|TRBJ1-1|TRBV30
TGTGCCTGGGCGGGGACAGGGAACACTGAAGCTTTCTTT
CAWAGTGNTEAFF
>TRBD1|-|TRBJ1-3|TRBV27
TGTGCCAGCAGTAGCGACAGGGCGGCCGGAAACACCATATATTTT
CASSSDRAAGNTIYF
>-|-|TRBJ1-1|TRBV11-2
TGTGCCAGCAGCTGGGGTAGGGGGAGAGGAACTGAAGCTTTCTTT
CASSWGRGRGTEAFF
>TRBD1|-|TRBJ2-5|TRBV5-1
TGCGCCAGCGGGGAAGGGTACAGGGGAGAGACCCAGTACTTC
CASGEGYRGETQYF
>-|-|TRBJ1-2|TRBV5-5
TGTGCCAGCAGCGACACAGGAAAGCTCTATGGCTACACCTTC
CASSDTGKLYGYTF
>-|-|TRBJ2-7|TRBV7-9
TGTGCCAGCACCAACCTTAACGAGCAGTACTTC
CASTNLNEQYF
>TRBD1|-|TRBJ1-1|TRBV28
TGTGCCAGCAGCGAAACAGGGGGCCTCACTGAAGCTTTCTTT
CASSETGGLTEAFF
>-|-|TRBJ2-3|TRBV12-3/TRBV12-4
TGTGCCAGCAGTTTCGTGAGCCCAGATACGCAGTATTTT
CASSFVSPDTQYF
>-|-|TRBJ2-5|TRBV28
TGTGCCAGCAGTTTGGGCTCGGCAGCCCAAGAGACCCAGTACTTC
CASSLGSAAQETQYF
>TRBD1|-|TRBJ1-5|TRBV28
TGTGCCAGCATCCGAACCCAGGACAGGGGGTTTCAGCCCCAGCATTTT
CASIRTQDRGFQPQHF
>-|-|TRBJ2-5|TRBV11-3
TGTGCCAGCAGCTTAGGAGAGAAAGAGACCCAGTACTTC
CASSLGEKETQYF
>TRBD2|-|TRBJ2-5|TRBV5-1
TGCGCCAGCAGCCGCGGGAGTTCTGGGGAGACCCAGTACTTC
CASSRGSSGETQYF
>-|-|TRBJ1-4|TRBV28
TGTGCCAGCAGTCCCCGCGGGGGGCAAAGGGATGTTGCAACTAATGAAAAACTGTTTTTT
CASSPRGGQRDVATNEKLFF
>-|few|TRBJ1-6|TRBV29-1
TGCAGCGTTGGGGGGGGGCCTGATTCACCCCTCCACTTT
CSVGGGPDSPLHF
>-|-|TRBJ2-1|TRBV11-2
TGTGCCAGCAGCTCATTCGGTCGAAATGAGCAGTTCTTC
CASSSFGRNEQFF
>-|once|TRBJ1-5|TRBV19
TGTGCCAGTAGTATAACAGGCCAGCCCCAGCATTTT
CASSITGQPQHF